This T cell receptor beta chain is from a study of identifying expanded T cells in peripheral blood. Trimming took off 0 bases at V and 8 bases at J, with 10 bases between the two ends. The CDR3 length is 13 residues. CDR1 is MNHEY and CDR2 is SMNVEV in the germline V gene (reference sequence). Libraries were prepared by immunoSEQ multiplex PCR; TCRdb keeps only in-frame clonotypes and omits some of them. The table records 95,000 to 100,000 clones, around 85% of them present only once. V and J are TRBV27 and TRBJ1-2; D may be TRBD1 (6 bases). Sequencing used blood. The clonotype comes from a person between 18 and 70 years old in good health. The CDR3: CASSLSYREGYTF. CDR3 DNA sequence: TGTGCCAGCAGTTTATCGTACAGGGAAGGCTACACCTTC.